This T cell receptor beta chain derives from a study of shared clonotypes between healthy human individuals. A note on this clone: Its target is unknown. Other DNA sequences in this specimen translate into the identical CDR3.

Naive CD8 cells, CD45RO-negative and positively selected for CCR7, excluded terminally differentiated effector memory CD45RA+ cells. Assay: immunoSEQ multiplex PCR; the TCRdb copy retains only in-frame clones and omits some. The sample includes about 2.1 million clones, about 94% of them seen just once. V shed 1 base and J shed 5 bases, with 11 bases lying between them. In germline, CDR1 is MDHEN, CDR2 SYDVKM. The CDR3 is made up of 14 amino acids. General study points: Sharing of clonotypes among donors was expected to vary with sequencing depth. Sharing across four donors was highest in naive CD4 (approximately 5%) and lowest in memory CD8 (approximately 0.4%).

The specimen sequenced was naive CD8+ T cells from PBMCs. This TCR was sampled from a young man in good health. Some clones in this sample may be carry-over from other donors' samples. The gene calls are TRBV28 and TRBJ2-5, with D hard to call. Here the CDR3 DNA reads TGTGCCAGCAGTTTATTTGGGGTAGGGGAGACCCAGTACTTC. Translated, it gives CASSLFGVGETQYF.